The rows below give T cell receptor beta chains drawn from one sample of a study of cytomegalovirus exposure and HLA in healthy donors. Repertoires were generated with immunoSEQ multiplex PCR, while TCRdb's copy carries only in-frame clones and drops some. The top ten hold roughly 7.7% of the sample, which has fewer than 100,000 clones, approximately 80% seen once. The sequenced sample was PBMCs. These receptor sequences come from a female donor in good health and CMV-seronegative. Each CDR3 is given with its conserved first and last residue. The D gene is left open where the match is weak. The size of a clone is reported for some rows only, either as once, few or many, or as a class for expanded clones.

d_call j_call v_call clone_size cdr3_aa cdr3_nt
. TRBJ1-3 TRBV7-9 once CASSLALLEGFSGNTIYF TGTGCCAGCAGCTTAGCGCTCCTAGAAGGCTTCTCTGGAAACACCATATATTTT
. TRBJ2-5 TRBV7-2 . CASSKRGNQETQYF TGTGCCAGCAGCAAACGGGGGAACCAAGAGACCCAGTACTTC
. TRBJ2-2 TRBV27 . CASSHSLARLMDTGELFF TGTGCCAGCAGTCACTCTTTAGCGAGGCTTATGGACACCGGGGAGCTGTTTTTT
. TRBJ2-4 TRBV7-9 . CASSPDRGSENIQYF TGTGCCAGCAGCCCGGATCGGGGGTCGGAAAACATTCAGTACTTC
. TRBJ2-1 TRBV11-3 . CASSLGHQRGNEQFF TGTGCCAGCAGTTTAGGCCACCAACGAGGGAATGAGCAGTTCTTC
TRBD2 TRBJ2-1 TRBV5-1 . CASSLKLAGGFEQFF TGCGCCAGCAGCCTCAAACTAGCGGGGGGATTTGAGCAGTTCTTC
TRBD1 TRBJ1-3 TRBV27 . CASRDRGQGGNTIYF TGTGCCAGCAGGGACAGGGGGCAGGGTGGAAACACCATATATTTT
TRBD2 TRBJ2-7 TRBV7-7 . CASSPGLGGRINEQYF TGTGCTAGCAGCCCGGGATTGGGCGGGAGGATCAACGAGCAGTACTTC
TRBD1 TRBJ1-2 TRBV7-9 . CASSPSLFNRGFYGYTF TGTGCCAGCAGCCCGAGTCTCTTTAACAGGGGATTCTATGGCTACACCTTC
TRBD2 TRBJ2-1 TRBV19 . CATRALAGDNEQFF TGTGCCACCCGGGCCCTAGCGGGAGACAATGAGCAGTTCTTC
. TRBJ1-6 TRBV6-5 . CASRASINSPLHF TGTGCCAGCAGAGCCTCTATAAATTCACCCCTCCACTTT
TRBD2 TRBJ2-1 TRBV13 . CASSFVHGLAGYNEQFF TGTGCCAGCAGCTTCGTCCATGGACTAGCGGGGTACAATGAGCAGTTCTTC
. TRBJ2-7 TRBV29-1 . CSVETGPYEQYF TGCAGCGTAGAGACAGGCCCCTACGAGCAGTACTTC
TRBD1 TRBJ2-7 TRBV7-9 . CSSSDQTGGSYEQYF TGTTCCAGCAGCGATCAGACAGGGGGTTCCTACGAGCAGTACTTC
TRBD2 TRBJ2-4 TRBV10-2 . CAISSRTGGNIQYF TGCGCCATTTCGAGTAGGACGGGGGGGAACATTCAGTACTTC
. TRBJ2-5 TRBV5-1 . CASSSTSPPGHPDQVTQYF TGCGCCAGCAGCTCTACAAGTCCGCCGGGACACCCAGACCAGGTGACCCAGTACTTC
. TRBJ2-4 TRBV7-2 . CASSLERGNIQYF TGTGCCAGCAGCTTAGAAAGGGGTAACATTCAGTACTTC
TRBD1 TRBJ2-5 TRBV9 once CASSMLTGVRETQYF TGTGCCAGCAGCATGCTTACAGGGGTTAGGGAGACCCAGTACTTC
. TRBJ1-5 TRBV4-3 . CASSPSQGRGQPQHF TGCGCCAGCAGCCCCTCGCAGGGTAGGGGTCAGCCCCAGCATTTT
. TRBJ2-7 TRBV7-9 few CASSPEAGRREQYF TGTGCCAGCAGCCCAGAGGCGGGAAGGCGCGAGCAGTACTTC
TRBD1 TRBJ1-5 TRBV5-1 . CASPGQGAGQPQHF TGCGCCAGCCCTGGACAGGGGGCAGGTCAGCCCCAGCATTTT
. TRBJ1-3 TRBV30 . CAWSGPVRFGNTIYF TGTGCCTGGAGTGGCCCAGTAAGATTTGGAAACACCATATATTTT
TRBD1 TRBJ1-1 TRBV7-3 . CASSPTGDIGAFF TGTGCCAGCAGCCCTACAGGGGACATTGGAGCTTTCTTT
TRBD2 TRBJ2-7 TRBV7-9 . CASSAGPGLASWEQYF TGTGCCAGCAGCGCGGGACCGGGACTAGCATCGTGGGAGCAGTACTTC
. TRBJ1-5 TRBV30 . CAWSVTGYSNQPQHF TGTGCCTGGAGTGTAACAGGTTATAGCAATCAGCCCCAGCATTTT
. TRBJ1-1 TRBV7-3 . CASSLTGLPNTEAFF TGTGCCAGCAGCTTAACAGGACTCCCGAACACTGAAGCTTTCTTT
TRBD2 TRBJ2-5 TRBV29-1 . CSVAVAGVAETQYF TGCAGCGTTGCTGTTGCGGGAGTCGCGGAGACCCAGTACTTC
. TRBJ2-7 TRBV9 . CASSRDTVEQYF TGTGCCAGCAGCCGGGACACGGTCGAGCAGTACTTC
. TRBJ1-3 TRBV18 . CASSTPSALSGNTIYF TGTGCCAGCTCCACGCCTAGCGCGCTCTCTGGAAACACCATATATTTT
. TRBJ2-3 TRBV21-1 once CASGIAGGLTDTQYF TGTGCCAGCGGTATAGCGGGGGGCCTCACAGATACGCAGTATTTT
. TRBJ2-7 TRBV6-1 . CASSESHSFYIYEQYF TGTGCCAGCAGTGAATCCCACAGTTTTTACATCTACGAGCAGTACTTC
TRBD1 TRBJ2-2 TRBV27 . CASSFGDRGGELFF TGTGCCAGCAGTTTTGGGGACAGGGGCGGGGAGCTGTTTTTT
TRBD1 TRBJ1-2 TRBV5-5 . CASSLVQAGGIYGYTF TGTGCCAGCAGCTTGGTCCAGGCAGGGGGCATCTATGGCTACACCTTC
. TRBJ1-6 TRBV7-3 . CASSLRPNSPLHF TGTGCCAGCAGCTTAAGGCCCAATTCACCCCTCCACTTT
. TRBJ2-6 TRBV30 . CAWSNSPGANVLTF TGTGCCTGGAGTAACAGCCCTGGGGCCAACGTCCTGACTTTC
TRBD1 TRBJ2-3 TRBV2 . CASSWDRDSDTQYF TGTGCCAGCAGTTGGGACAGGGATTCAGATACGCAGTATTTT
TRBD1 TRBJ1-4 TRBV28 . CASSSTGQREKLFF TGTGCCAGCAGTTCGACAGGGCAAAGAGAAAAACTGTTTTTT
TRBD2 TRBJ2-7 TRBV19 once CASSMRERTYEQYF TGTGCCAGTAGTATGCGGGAGCGAACCTACGAGCAGTACTTC
. TRBJ1-1 TRBV5-1 once CASRLREDRGAEAFF TGCGCCAGCAGATTGCGTGAAGACCGCGGGGCTGAAGCTTTCTTT
TRBD1 TRBJ2-7 TRBV10-3 . CAISEWGGTGGYEQYF TGTGCCATCAGTGAGTGGGGAGGGACAGGGGGCTACGAGCAGTACTTC
TRBD2 TRBJ2-7 TRBV5-1 . CASSLKPSGTIYEQYF TGCGCCAGCAGCTTGAAGCCGAGCGGGACGATCTACGAGCAGTACTTC
. TRBJ2-2 TRBV2 . CASTTASHRELFF TGTGCCAGCACCACAGCTTCACACAGGGAGCTGTTTTTT
TRBD1 TRBJ2-1 TRBV5-1 . CASSKGQGPYNEQFF TGCGCCAGCAGCAAGGGACAGGGCCCTTACAATGAGCAGTTCTTC
. TRBJ1-3 TRBV5-1 . CASSLDPGTNSGNTIYF TGCGCCAGCAGCTTGGATCCAGGGACTAACTCTGGAAACACCATATATTTT
TRBD1 TRBJ1-2 TRBV5-5 few CASRLFGTVSGYTF TGTGCCAGCAGGCTATTCGGGACAGTCTCTGGCTACACCTTC
. TRBJ2-1 TRBV29-1 once CSVEGSSYNEQFF TGCAGCGTTGAGGGGAGCTCCTACAATGAGCAGTTCTTC
. TRBJ2-1 TRBV4-2 . CASSDLTSGEQFF TGTGCCAGCAGCGACCTGACATCCGGCGAGCAGTTCTTC
. TRBJ2-3 TRBV6-4 once CASSDAGGSTDTQYF TGTGCCAGCAGTGACGCGGGCGGTAGCACAGATACGCAGTATTTT
. TRBJ1-3 TRBV5-4 . CASSHPGARSGNTIYF TGTGCCAGCAGCCACCCGGGAGCCCGCTCTGGAAACACCATATATTTT
. TRBJ2-3 TRBV7-3 . CASSGTFGDTQYF TGTGCCAGCAGCGGGACATTCGGGGATACGCAGTATTTT
TRBD1 TRBJ2-1 TRBV4-3 . CASSQLTGIYNEQFF TGCGCCAGCAGCCAACTGACAGGGATCTACAATGAGCAGTTCTTC
. TRBJ2-6 TRBV29-1 . CSVGYGASGANVLTF TGCAGCGTTGGCTACGGTGCCTCTGGGGCCAACGTCCTGACTTTC